This T cell receptor (beta chain) stems from a study of T cells in Graves' hyperthyroidism and ophthalmopathy. This clonotype has at least ten counts. V gave up 6 bases and J gave up 6 bases, with 11 bases separating them. There are 11 residues in the CDR3. The V gene's germline CDR1 is SQVTM and CDR2 ANQGSEA. The source material, RNA transcripts, was used to amplify TCR beta CDR3 regions. The HTBI primer set drove a first-round RT-PCR of the TCR CDR3. TCRdb re-derived calls from the multiplex PCR reads in MiXCR, one entry per CDR3 protein. The sample has around 660,000 distinct CDR3 sequences, less than 45% seen once; the top ten hold under 8.5%.

The chain uses TRBV29-1 and TRBJ1-1, with a possible D match to TRBD1 (6 bases). Sequenced material: peripheral blood or thyroid tissue (not recorded which). This receptor was identified in an adult man with Graves' disease, either hyperthyroidism or ophthalmopathy (not recorded which). The CDR3 DNA is TGCAGCGTACCACAGGGCCCTGAAGCTTTCTTT. It specifies CSVPQGPEAFF.